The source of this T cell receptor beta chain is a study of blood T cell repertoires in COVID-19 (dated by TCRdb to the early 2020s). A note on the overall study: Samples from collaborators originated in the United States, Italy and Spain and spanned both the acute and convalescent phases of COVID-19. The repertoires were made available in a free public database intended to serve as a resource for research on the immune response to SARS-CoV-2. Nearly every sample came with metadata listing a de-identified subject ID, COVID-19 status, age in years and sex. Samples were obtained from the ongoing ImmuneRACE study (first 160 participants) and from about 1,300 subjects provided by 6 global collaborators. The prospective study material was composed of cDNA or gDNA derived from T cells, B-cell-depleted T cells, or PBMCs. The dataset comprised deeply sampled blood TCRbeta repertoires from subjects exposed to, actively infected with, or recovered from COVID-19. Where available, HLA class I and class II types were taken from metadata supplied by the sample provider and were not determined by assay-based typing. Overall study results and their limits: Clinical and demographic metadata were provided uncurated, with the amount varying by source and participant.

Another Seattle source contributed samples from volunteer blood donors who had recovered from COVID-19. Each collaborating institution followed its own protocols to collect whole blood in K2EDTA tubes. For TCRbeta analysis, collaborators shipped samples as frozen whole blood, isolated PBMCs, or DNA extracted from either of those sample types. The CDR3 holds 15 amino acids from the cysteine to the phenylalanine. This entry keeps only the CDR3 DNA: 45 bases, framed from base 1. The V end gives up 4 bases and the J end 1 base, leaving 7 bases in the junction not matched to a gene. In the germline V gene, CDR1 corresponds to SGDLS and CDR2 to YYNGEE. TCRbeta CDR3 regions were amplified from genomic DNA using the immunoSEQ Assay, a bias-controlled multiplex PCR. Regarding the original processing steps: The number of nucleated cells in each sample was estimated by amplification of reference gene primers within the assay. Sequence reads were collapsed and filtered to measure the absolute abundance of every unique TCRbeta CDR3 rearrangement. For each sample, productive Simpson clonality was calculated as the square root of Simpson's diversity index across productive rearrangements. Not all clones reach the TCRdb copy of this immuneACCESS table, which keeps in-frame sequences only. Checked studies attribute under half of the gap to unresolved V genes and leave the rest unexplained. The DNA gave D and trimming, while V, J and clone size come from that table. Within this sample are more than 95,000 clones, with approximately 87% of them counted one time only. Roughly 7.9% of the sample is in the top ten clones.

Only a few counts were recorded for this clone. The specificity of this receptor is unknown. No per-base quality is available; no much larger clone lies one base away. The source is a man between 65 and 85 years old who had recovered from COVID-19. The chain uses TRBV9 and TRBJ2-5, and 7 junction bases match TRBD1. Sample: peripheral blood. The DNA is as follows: TGTGCCAGCAGCCCTTACGGGACAGTCCAAGAGACCCAGTACTTC. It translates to CASSPYGTVQETQYF. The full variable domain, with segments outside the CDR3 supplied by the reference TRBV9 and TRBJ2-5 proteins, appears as DSGVTQTPKHLITATGQRVTLRCSPRSGDLSVYWYQQSLDQGLQFLIQYYNGEERAKGNILERFSAQQFPDLHSELNLSSLELGDSALYFCASSPYGTVQETQYFGPGTRLLVL.